The source of this T cell receptor beta chain is a study of blood T cell repertoires in COVID-19. On the study more broadly: Acute and convalescent COVID-19 specimens originated in the United States, Italy and Spain. The analysed material was cDNA or gDNA that came from T cells, B-cell-depleted T cells, or PBMCs.

The CDR3 runs 14 residues. V lost 0 bases, J lost 7 bases, and 13 bases lay in between. Germline CDR1 is GTSNPN and CDR2 is SVGIG (reference sequence). As processed by the authors: Nucleated cell counts were estimated from reference gene primer amplification. Produced via immunoSEQ multiplex PCR; TCRdb's table is partial and in-frame only. The D gene and trimming were derived from the DNA, and the V and J assignments and clone size from that table. The sample yields 80,000 to 95,000 clones, around 86% seen once. The chain joins TRBV30 to TRBJ1-5; TRBD1 might be the D (6 bases). The sample was peripheral blood. This receptor was obtained from a man aged 45 to 65 with active or convalescent COVID-19. The CDR3 reads CAWSVGQRSQPQHF. As DNA, the CDR3 is TGTGCCTGGAGTGTTGGACAGCGCTCGCAGCCCCAGCATTTT.